This entry is about one TCR beta chain. TCRdb's copy holds only in-frame clones and misses some; the assay was immunoSEQ multiplex PCR. Among about 25,000 clones listed, 70% to 85% were seen once. This CDR3 contains 14 residues. V was cut by 10 bases and J by 6 bases, with 21 bases left in between. The V gene's germline CDR1 is SNHLY and CDR2 FYNNEI. This entry comes from a study of blood T cell repertoires in COVID-19. Turning to the study itself: Material from acute and convalescent COVID-19 was sourced from the United States, Italy and Spain. T cells, B-cell-depleted T cells, or PBMCs provided the cDNA or gDNA that served as material.

The J gene is TRBJ1-1, the V gene TRBV2; TRBD1 might be the D (5 bases). The specimen sequenced was peripheral blood. The receptor was derived from a man of 80 years or more with active or convalescent COVID-19. This CDR3 is CATRPEMGLAEAFF. DNA for the CDR3: TGTGCCACCCGCCCTGAGATGGGGCTCGCTGAAGCTTTCTTT.